This T cell receptor beta chain was identified during a study of OX40 agonist ivuxolimab in advanced cancers. In the study overall: Ivuxolimab, which targeted the costimulatory receptor OX40 (CD134), was an agonistic, fully human IgG2 monoclonal antibody. Intravenous ivuxolimab was administered to patients every 2 weeks at six dose levels: 0.01, 0.1, 0.3, 1.5, 3 and 10 mg/kg. Of the approximately 50 dose-escalation patients, hepatocellular carcinoma was present in about 20, melanoma in roughly 15, renal cell carcinoma in 9 and head and neck cancer in 9. In the dose-escalation cohort, about four fifths of patients were male, and the mean age was around 60 years with a range of roughly 20 to 85. Prior anti-PD-1, anti-PD-L1 or anti-CTLA-4 therapy was permitted, and checkpoint inhibitors had been received by more than 35% of dose-escalation patients. Three dose-escalation patients achieved partial responses, one with hepatocellular carcinoma and two with cutaneous melanoma. The purpose of peripheral TCRbeta sequencing was to test whether ivuxolimab changed TCR sequence diversity and led to clonal T-cell expansion. The paper describes the monotherapy dose-escalation part (N ≈ 49 patients) of the phase I trial of ivuxolimab.

There are 14 amino acids in the CDR3, from cysteine to phenylalanine inclusive. Only the CDR3 part of the read is kept: 42 bases, read in frame from the first base. The germline V gene (reference sequence) supplies CDR1 SEHNR and CDR2 FQNEAQ. Relative to germline, V is 1 base shorter and J is 9 bases shorter, with 10 bases between their ends. This clone was picked up a small number of times. The target of this receptor is not known. One base away there is no much larger clone; base qualities are not given. Genomic DNA was extracted from sorted cells for sequencing of the TCRbeta CDR3 region. TCRbeta CDR3 regions were sequenced using the immunoSEQ Assay. In its TCRdb copy, this immuneACCESS table keeps in-frame sequences only and misses some clones. Where compared with another copy, unresolved V genes explain less than half of these, and the others have no known cause. The sample contains 50,000 to 85,000 clones, 75% to 90% of them found a single time. The ten top clones hold 2.5% of the sample.

Beyond this particular receptor, the publication reports: The antigen specificity of the clonally expanded peripheral T cells was not determined. In the 0.1-3.0 mg/kg groups, partial responders were among the patients with the lowest normalized peripheral clonal expansion, particularly in CD8+ T cells. At doses from 0.1 to 3.0 mg/kg, clonal expansion was seen in both CD4+ and CD8+ blood T cells between baseline and week 6. After ivuxolimab, CD8+ T cells had more expanded clones than CD4+ T cells on average. Low levels of normalized T-cell clonal expansion were also seen in some nonresponding patients.

Patients with autoimmune disease history or receiving systemic immunosuppression were excluded from the trial. Peripheral blood for TCR sequencing was drawn from every dose cohort at baseline, at cycle 4 day 1 and at cycle 7 day 1. The samples were drawn from a first-in-human, open-label, multicenter phase I dose-escalation trial of ivuxolimab. Adults with locally advanced or metastatic melanoma, renal cell, hepatocellular, or head and neck squamous cell carcinoma were enrolled in the trial. Before TCR sequencing, CD4+ T cells and CD8+ T cells from peripheral blood were sorted into separate populations.

Sequenced here: CD4+ or CD8+ T cells sorted from blood, sampled in a trial of the OX40 agonist ivuxolimab. The rearrangement combines TRBV7-9 with TRBJ1-6; TRBD1 might be the D gene, on 5 matching bases. The receptor was derived from an adult with an advanced solid tumor such as melanoma, head and neck, liver or kidney cancer. At the DNA level, the sequence is TGTGCCAGCAGCTTAGGCAGGGACGGTTCACCCCTCCACTTT. This yields the protein CASSLGRDGSPLHF.